Listed below are T cell receptor beta chains from one sample, sequenced in a study of blood T cells in healthy people across ages. Each CDR3 protein gets one entry after TCRdb re-called the 5' RACE reads with MiXCR. This sample has just over 1 million distinct CDR3 sequences, with 35% to 50% found just once. Sequenced input: blood. These receptors were obtained from a woman in her sixties or seventies in good health. CDR3s include the opening cysteine and the closing phenylalanine or tryptophan. The order of the fields is V gene, D gene, J gene, clone size, CDR3 DNA, CDR3 protein. The D gene is left open where the match is weak. Expanded clones are given a class, and other clones once, few, many or no size at all.

v_gene: TRBV9
d_gene: -
j_gene: TRBJ2-3
abundance: -
CDR3nt: TGTGCCAGCAGCATCACTAGTTCTACAGATACGCAGTATTTT
CDR3aa: CASSITSSTDTQYF

v_gene: TRBV7-8
d_gene: -
j_gene: TRBJ2-5
abundance: few
CDR3nt: TGTGCCAGCAGCTTCCAAACCGAAGTGGAGTCCCAAGAGACCCAGTACTTC
CDR3aa: CASSFQTEVESQETQYF

v_gene: TRBV12-3/TRBV12-4
d_gene: -
j_gene: TRBJ2-3
abundance: -
CDR3nt: TGTACCAGCGCCCCACAGGGTCCGAGCACAGATACGCAGTATTTT
CDR3aa: CTSAPQGPSTDTQYF

v_gene: TRBV5-1
d_gene: TRBD2
j_gene: TRBJ2-5
abundance: -
CDR3nt: TGCGCCAGCAGCCTTAGCGGGAGCGACAATGAGCAGTACTTC
CDR3aa: CASSLSGSDNEQYF

v_gene: TRBV15
d_gene: -
j_gene: TRBJ1-4
abundance: -
CDR3nt: TGTGCCACCAGCAGAGAAACGCTTGGAGAAAAACTGTTTTTT
CDR3aa: CATSRETLGEKLFF

v_gene: TRBV15
d_gene: TRBD2
j_gene: TRBJ2-1
abundance: -
CDR3nt: TGTGCCACCAGCAAGGGGAGGCGGGAGCTTAGATACAATGAGCAGTTCTTC
CDR3aa: CATSKGRRELRYNEQFF

v_gene: TRBV7-3
d_gene: -
j_gene: TRBJ1-1
abundance: -
CDR3nt: TGTGCCAGCAGCTCCAGGGGCGTTGGAGAAGCTTTCTTT
CDR3aa: CASSSRGVGEAFF

v_gene: TRBV7-3
d_gene: -
j_gene: TRBJ2-3
abundance: -
CDR3nt: TGTGCCAGCAGGCGGGGCGGTCGCACAGATACGCAGTATTTT
CDR3aa: CASRRGGRTDTQYF

v_gene: TRBV20-1
d_gene: -
j_gene: TRBJ2-2
abundance: -
CDR3nt: TGCAGTGCTAGAGATTCCCTAGGCCTGAACACCGGGGAGCTGTTTTTT
CDR3aa: CSARDSLGLNTGELFF

v_gene: TRBV6-2/TRBV6-3
d_gene: -
j_gene: TRBJ1-5
abundance: -
CDR3nt: TGTGCCAGCAGTTATATGATTTCGGGGCCCCAGCATTTT
CDR3aa: CASSYMISGPQHF

v_gene: TRBV12-3/TRBV12-4
d_gene: TRBD1
j_gene: TRBJ2-2
abundance: -
CDR3nt: TGTGCCAGCATCAGGACAGGGGGCATGATCCGAGCCGGGGAGCTGTTTTTT
CDR3aa: CASIRTGGMIRAGELFF

v_gene: TRBV6-6
d_gene: -
j_gene: TRBJ2-7
abundance: -
CDR3nt: TGTGCCAGCAGTGCCTATCGGGCTCGCGAGCAGTACTTC
CDR3aa: CASSAYRAREQYF

v_gene: TRBV6-1
d_gene: -
j_gene: TRBJ1-5
abundance: -
CDR3nt: TGTGCCAGCAGTGGACCTGCGGGGGGACGGTACAATCAGCCCCAGCATTTT
CDR3aa: CASSGPAGGRYNQPQHF

v_gene: TRBV7-9
d_gene: -
j_gene: TRBJ2-1
abundance: -
CDR3nt: TGTGCCAGCACCCTAGGCATGGCCACTGCCCATGAGCAGTTCTTC
CDR3aa: CASTLGMATAHEQFF

v_gene: TRBV20-1
d_gene: TRBD2
j_gene: TRBJ2-1
abundance: -
CDR3nt: TGCAGTGCGGGTTACTCCGGGACTAGACTCAATGAGCAGTTCTTC
CDR3aa: CSAGYSGTRLNEQFF

v_gene: TRBV6-2/TRBV6-3
d_gene: -
j_gene: TRBJ2-7
abundance: -
CDR3nt: TGTGCCAGCAGTTACTTTAGCTCCTACAATGAGCAGTACTTC
CDR3aa: CASSYFSSYNEQYF

v_gene: TRBV12-3/TRBV12-4
d_gene: -
j_gene: TRBJ1-5
abundance: -
CDR3nt: TGTGCCAGCAGTTTAGGCGCGGGGGGCAGCAATCAGCCCCAGCATTTT
CDR3aa: CASSLGAGGSNQPQHF

v_gene: TRBV7-8
d_gene: -
j_gene: TRBJ2-7
abundance: -
CDR3nt: TGTGCCAGCAGCGTACAGGATTACTACGAGCAGTACTTC
CDR3aa: CASSVQDYYEQYF

v_gene: TRBV11-2
d_gene: TRBD1
j_gene: TRBJ2-7
abundance: many
CDR3nt: TGTGCCAGCAGTTTAGTAGGACAGGGCTACGAGCAGTACTTC
CDR3aa: CASSLVGQGYEQYF

v_gene: TRBV20-1
d_gene: -
j_gene: TRBJ2-1
abundance: -
CDR3nt: TGCAGTGCTAGAGGTCCCGAAGAGCAGTTCTTC
CDR3aa: CSARGPEEQFF

v_gene: TRBV20-1
d_gene: TRBD1
j_gene: TRBJ1-5
abundance: -
CDR3nt: TGCAGTGCTGGAACAGGGGGGGTGGGCAATCAGCCCCAGCATTTT
CDR3aa: CSAGTGGVGNQPQHF

v_gene: TRBV10-3
d_gene: -
j_gene: TRBJ1-2
abundance: few
CDR3nt: TGTGCCATCAGTGTCGAGGGGGAGGTTGGCTACACCTTC
CDR3aa: CAISVEGEVGYTF

v_gene: TRBV10-3
d_gene: TRBD2
j_gene: TRBJ2-7
abundance: -
CDR3nt: TGTGCCATCAGTGATAACGCGGGAGGGCCCATCCACGAGCAGTACTTC
CDR3aa: CAISDNAGGPIHEQYF

v_gene: TRBV9
d_gene: -
j_gene: TRBJ1-3
abundance: -
CDR3nt: TGTGCCAGCAGCAGAGGCAACACCATATATTTT
CDR3aa: CASSRGNTIYF

v_gene: TRBV6-5
d_gene: -
j_gene: TRBJ1-4
abundance: few
CDR3nt: TGTGCCAGCAGTTACTCAGGATTCGTAACTAATGAAAAACTGTTTTTT
CDR3aa: CASSYSGFVTNEKLFF

v_gene: TRBV7-2
d_gene: -
j_gene: TRBJ2-5
abundance: few
CDR3nt: TGTGCCAGCAGCTTTCGATGGGGAGAGACCCAGTACTTC
CDR3aa: CASSFRWGETQYF

v_gene: TRBV6-5
d_gene: TRBD2
j_gene: TRBJ2-7
abundance: few
CDR3nt: TGTGCCAGCACCGGAATACTAGCGGGAATGCACGAGCAGTACTTC
CDR3aa: CASTGILAGMHEQYF

v_gene: TRBV10-3
d_gene: -
j_gene: TRBJ2-1
abundance: -
CDR3nt: TGTGCCATCAGGGGTAGTTCCTACAATGAGCAGTTCTTC
CDR3aa: CAIRGSSYNEQFF